The rows below give T cell receptor beta chains drawn from one sample of a study of blood T cell repertoires in COVID-19. Sequencing used immunoSEQ multiplex PCR; TCRdb keeps in-frame clones, though not all of them. The data contain 100,000 to 150,000 clones, approximately 86% of them seen just once; the ten biggest clones take up roughly 11%. Sequencing input: peripheral blood. Receptors were obtained from a woman aged 65 to 85 with COVID-19, enrolled during active disease. Each CDR3 is given without its conserved first and last residue. D genes are given only for firm matches.

ASTPNRGTYYGYT,TRBV19,TRBJ1-2,TRBD1
ASSRSLWTHLSN,TRBV5-1,TRBJ2-5,.
ASSQNTAATNEKLF,TRBV18,TRBJ1-4,.
ASSDWLAGALQETQY,TRBV2,TRBJ2-5,TRBD2
SVEGGGNEKLF,TRBV29-1,TRBJ1-4,.
ASSQDLGFQNGYT,TRBV3-1/TRBV3-2,TRBJ1-2,.
ASSWGQQGYEQY,TRBV5-1,TRBJ2-7,.
ASSYQGYNNEKLF,TRBV7-2,TRBJ1-4,.
ASAPLGQSEAF,TRBV27,TRBJ1-1,.
ASSVQGAPGELF,TRBV2,TRBJ2-2,TRBD1
ASSYWGTKTVYGYT,TRBV6-5,TRBJ1-2,.
AWSVTGTGGILGGYT,TRBV30,TRBJ1-2,TRBD1
ASSRPEQGPNTGELF,TRBV21-1,TRBJ2-2,.
ASSAGGYGYT,TRBV9,TRBJ1-2,.
ASSKTGDQPQH,TRBV12-3/TRBV12-4,TRBJ1-5,.
ASSRGPGKLF,TRBV5-6,TRBJ1-4,.
AWSLLVPYNEQF,TRBV30,TRBJ2-1,.
ASSRPAGGPNEQF,TRBV9,TRBJ2-1,TRBD2
ASSLSGTGGYEQY,TRBV11-2,TRBJ2-7,TRBD1
ASSPMGGGKNLYEQY,TRBV7-2,TRBJ2-7,.
ASSIEGGYSNQPQH,TRBV19,TRBJ1-5,.
ASSTLPGADTQY,TRBV7-8,TRBJ2-3,.
ASSAAGNPLSNEQF,TRBV28,TRBJ2-1,.
ASSRQGAEKLF,TRBV5-5,TRBJ1-4,TRBD1
ASSISVSSYNEQF,TRBV19,TRBJ2-1,.
ASSRMGSIRDTGNTIY,TRBV5-8,TRBJ1-3,.
ASSSGTGGETQY,TRBV11-1,TRBJ2-5,TRBD1
ASSIGDTQY,TRBV19,TRBJ2-3,.
ASSFYGVGNQPQH,TRBV27,TRBJ1-5,.
ASTPRTSGYNEQF,TRBV28,TRBJ2-1,TRBD2
ASSYRDFQETQY,TRBV18,TRBJ2-5,.
ASTSRGLGYT,TRBV6-5,TRBJ1-2,TRBD1
ASSGRIGTSLRSYNEQF,TRBV5-6,TRBJ2-1,.
ASSQSLAGTNYNEQF,TRBV5-1,TRBJ2-1,TRBD2
ASSLVDSNYGYT,TRBV7-8,TRBJ1-2,.
ASSRTPTNQPQH,TRBV4-1,TRBJ1-5,.
ASGQGANYGYT,TRBV19,TRBJ1-2,TRBD1
ASSPSWGQSGNTIY,TRBV28,TRBJ1-3,.
ATSRDAQGAKNIQY,TRBV15,TRBJ2-4,.
ASRAGTPWEQY,TRBV2,TRBJ2-7,.
ASRRSGGDTGELF,TRBV6-5,TRBJ2-2,TRBD2
SGDRGATEAF,TRBV29-1,TRBJ1-1,TRBD1
ASSEERRVYGYT,TRBV6-1,TRBJ1-2,.
ASRKLDSHTGELF,TRBV27,TRBJ2-2,.
ASSWGVVAF,TRBV28,TRBJ1-1,.
SVSQRATNEKLF,TRBV29-1,TRBJ1-4,.
ASSLFAGGYNEQF,TRBV27,TRBJ2-1,TRBD2
ASSPGQGLNTEAF,TRBV2,TRBJ1-1,TRBD1
ASSLGGRSPLH,TRBV12-3/TRBV12-4,TRBJ1-6,.